This T cell receptor beta chain was retrieved from a study of T cell changes during pregnancy in multiple sclerosis (dated by TCRdb to the late 2010s). Describing the broader study: The study examined how the T cell repertoire changed over the course of pregnancy in women with multiple sclerosis.

Details on this clone: Its recognized antigen is unknown. No base quality values were provided; no much bigger clone lies one nucleotide off.

Via the germline V gene, CDR1 is SGHDT and CDR2 YYEEEE. At the junction V is shortened by 4 bases and J by 4 bases; bases outside the gene matches: 10. Its CDR3 holds 16 amino acids, cysteine through phenylalanine. The kept DNA is CDR3 alone, 48 bases in frame from the first base. The receptor library was made with the immunoSEQ multiplex PCR assay. This immuneACCESS table, as held by TCRdb, lists in-frame sequences with V and J called but not all clones. Of the missing ones, under half trace to an unresolved V gene in checked studies; the others have no known cause. This sample holds 55,000 to 75,000 clones; roughly 91% were observed only once. The ten largest clones take up 1% to 1.5% of the sample.

The sample was peripheral blood, taken after pregnancy. Rearrangement joined TRBV5-6 to TRBJ2-1; 8 bases in the middle match TRBD1. The source is a female donor in good health, enrolled as a control in a pregnancy study. CDR3 loop: CASSVSQQGAYNEQFF. The nucleotide sequence reads TGTGCCAGCAGCGTATCCCAGCAGGGGGCGTACAATGAGCAGTTCTTC.